This T cell receptor (beta chain) originates from a study of cytomegalovirus exposure and HLA in healthy donors (TCRdb year 2017). Turning to the overall study: According to an earlier analysis of several hundred of the donors, about 179 million T cells yielded 117 million unique TCR beta sequences and 276 Gb of sequence data. The study was designed to test whether signatures of past pathogen exposure could be identified by cataloging public T cell receptors. Rather than using new phenotypic data, the later analysis identified candidate immune exposures from TCR beta sequences and from how often those sequences occurred across donors. Because of strong linkage in the cohort, roughly five DR-DQ haplotypes were treated as single units for association and clustering. Typing coverage varied by locus: roughly 629-630 donors for A, B, C, DRB1 and DQB1; approximately 500 for DQA1; 606 for DPA1; approximately 450 for DPB1. An earlier analysis of 500 to 750 of the donors applied high-throughput TCR beta sequencing to assess whether each TCR beta V gene segment acted as functional or pseudogenic. Alongside the repertoire data, information on donor age, sex, ethnicity and CMV serostatus was compiled. Across 300 to 400 genotyped donors of the cohort, an average of roughly 230,000 unique TCR beta nucleotide sequences per donor were sequenced, and 15% to 20% of those sequences were non-productive. The T cell repertoires of under 700 subjects were profiled by immunosequencing and related to cytomegalovirus serostatus. Besides the first cohort of roughly 660 subjects, a separate validation cohort made up of 120 or so different subjects was used. Every discovery cohort repertoire had been produced on one sequencing platform. A later genetic analysis took genome-wide SNP genotypes for about 65% of the 666 donors and used that subset as a discovery cohort. Both class I and class II loci were covered by HLA typing, at four-digit resolution. A later analysis re-examined previously published TCR beta repertoires from over 500 donors and added high-resolution HLA genotyping to investigate patterns of TCR occurrence. To predict cytomegalovirus infection status, the study brought together high-throughput TCR immunosequencing, statistical association of individual TCRs with disease status, and machine learning. Of the roughly 410 genotyped donors, 81% were placed in the genetic ancestry cluster associated with self-reported Caucasian donors. An early release covering roughly 640 HLA-typed donors comprised about 310 gigabases of sequencing data and around 85 million unique TCR sequences.

Notes on this clone: Its antigen is currently not known. One base away there is no much larger clone; base qualities are not given.

The protocol used for the library was the immunoSEQ multiplex PCR assay. The multiplex PCR relied on a mix of 60 forward primers for TCR Vbeta segments and 13 reverse primers for TCR Jbeta segments. A multiplex PCR assay on genomic DNA amplified the CDR3 region of rearranged TCR beta genes. The amplified TCR beta libraries were sequenced on the Illumina HiSeq System as 87-base-pair reads. On the study's bioinformatics: A later analysis tallied tens of millions of unique TCR beta chains across the 600 to 700 repertoires, and around 10 million of those chains were shared by two or more donors. Raw reads were error-corrected and collapsed into unique sequences with a nearest-neighbor algorithm that merged closely related sequences to remove PCR and sequencing errors. To assign V, D and J gene segments, CDR3 sequences were aligned to IMGT reference sequences. For a sequence to be retained, a match of at least six nucleotides was required to both a V gene segment and a J gene segment. Rearrangements were called productive when the CDR3 lacked stop codons and stayed in frame with V and J; all others were non-productive. Following IMGT convention, CDR3 was defined as the stretch from the second conserved V-encoded cysteine up to the conserved J-encoded phenylalanine. The earlier analysis of 587 of the donors excluded sequences that lacked an unambiguous match to a single V gene segment. An earlier analysis of fewer than 650 of the donors classified V segments as functional when productive rearrangements were above 56.7% and as segregating when the standard deviation between donors was above 5%. A statistical classification framework was developed to diagnose cytomegalovirus status using the catalog of TCR beta chain sequences. A later analysis assigned V and J genes by comparing TCR nucleotide sequences with IMGT/GENE-DB human TR gene sequences. In a later analysis, CDR3 sequences and most-parsimonious VDJ recombination scenarios were assigned using the TCRdist pipeline. A later analysis defined each TCR beta chain by its CDR3 amino acid sequence plus V-gene family, and excluded reads lacking a unique V-gene family. A later analysis removed several hundred highly shared, low-generation-probability nucleotide sequences to deal with suspected cross-contamination and a sequencing artifact. In a later analysis, a clonal expansion index for each public chain was calculated from normalized within-repertoire ranks of inferred template counts. In a later analysis, generation probabilities were computed with a VDJ recombination model fitted to out-of-frame rearrangements, and the resulting probabilities were checked against IGoR. Hypergeometric tests were used in a later analysis to score TCR-TCR, TCR-HLA and TCR-CMV co-occurrence, with a repertoire-size bias correction applied to the TCR pairs. A later analysis estimated false discovery rates by permuting HLA or CMV assignments 20 times. In a later analysis, co-occurring TCRs were grouped using DBSCAN, with TCRdist sequence similarity added in when clustering inside HLA-allele-positive subsets. Repertoires with fewer than 30,000 or more than 120,000 public chains were left out of co-occurrence clustering, as were a handful of repertoires with anomalous nucleotide sharing. TCRdb took this table from immuneACCESS and kept in-frame rearrangements with V and J called. Such tables lack part of the clones; where checked against another copy, unresolved V genes explain under half of the gap, and the rest is unexplained. The D gene and trimming were derived from the DNA, and the V and J assignments and clone size from that table. This sample has some 150,000 clones in its table, and roughly 80% of those were observed once. The ten largest clones add up to around 11% of the sample.

The cohort consisted of 666 healthy bone marrow donors. At the time of sampling, all cohort members were nominally healthy, though unrecorded immune exposures were likely present. The donor was CMV seropositive and belonged to the group of some 290 seropositive cohort members. A peripheral blood sample was collected from each donor, and TCR beta sequencing was performed on peripheral blood mononuclear cells. Genomic DNA extraction from the blood cell samples was performed with the Qiagen DNeasy Blood Extraction Kit. The study at large found these results: A further reported finding was that TCR beta sequences accurately predicted the HLA-A and HLA-B alleles for most subjects in the first cohort. Assigning TCR associations to individual alleles was difficult when HLA alleles, especially DR and DQ, strongly co-occurred. Correlated functional status among segregating V segments might be attributable to linkage disequilibrium, but an unknown experimental factor could not be ruled out. In a later analysis, several top co-occurrence clusters were reported to appear linked to parvovirus B19, influenza, CMV and Epstein-Barr virus. In a later analysis, most CMV-associated TCR beta chains were found to appear HLA-restricted, with HLA associations seemingly driven largely by CMV exposure. It was suggested by the authors that the approach could potentially be generalized to other disease states and immunological phenotypes. A later analysis associated roughly 17,000 TCR beta sequences with specific HLA alleles at a false discovery rate of 0.05. Compared with the roughly 700-donor mean, donors in an Asian-associated ancestry cluster had fewer N-insertions in productive TCRs, according to a later genetic analysis. This cohort had only TCR beta chains sequenced, and the lack of alpha or paired-chain data limited which features could be detected. A cluster of highly shared sequence variants was judged likely to be a technical artifact of the sequencing pipeline. Broadly in line with IMGT annotations, most TCR beta V segments showed up in productive rearrangements about 87% or about 30% of the time in an earlier analysis of approximately 600 of the donors. A total of roughly 160 TCR beta chains were listed by the study as associated with cytomegalovirus. Because counts were too low, around 18 rarely observed V segments, including chromosome 9 orphons, were left out of the earlier analysis of 500 to 750 of the donors. In both the original and validation cohorts, the classifier was reported to diagnose cytomegalovirus status with high specificity and sensitivity. Across donors, most TCR sequences were observed very rarely, whereas some public TCRs were present in many individuals. Presence/absence analyses assumed roughly uniform sequencing depth across donors, an assumption that may not hold. Some IMGT-functional V segments, including TRBV6-2 and TRBV6-3, could not be told apart with the 87-base-pair reads, so those segments were excluded. In a later analysis, HLA-associated TCR beta chains were found to be more clonally expanded and to have lower generation probabilities than equally common non-associated chains. In vitro tests confirmed that a few of the cytomegalovirus-associated TCR beta chains recognize cytomegalovirus antigens. An association between a missense DCLRE1C variant and V-gene and J-gene trimming of TCR beta chains was found in a later genetic analysis and replicated in an independent cohort. For the cohort, immune exposure information was limited to CMV serostatus. Because some donors lacked HLA typing at each locus, the association tests relied only on the typed subset. In a later analysis, the rate of TCR association differed among HLA loci, with DRB1 alleles having the most associated TCRs and HLA-C alleles having the fewest.

The CDR3 starts with the cysteine, ends with the phenylalanine, and has 14 residues. The only DNA kept is the CDR3, 42 bases in frame from the first base. The germline V gene sets CDR1 to SGHRS and CDR2 to YFSETQ. From V the trimming removes 3 bases and from J it removes 5 bases, while the gene matches leave 7 bases of the junction unaccounted for. The chain employs TRBV5-1 and TRBJ1-1; 7 of the junction bases match TRBD1. This TCR was sampled from a man in his fifties or sixties in good health and CMV-seropositive. The sample consisted of PBMCs. DNA sequence: TGCGCCAGCAGCTCTATAGGGGGCTCGACTGAAGCTTTCTTT. Its protein reads: CASSSIGGSTEAFF.